A selection of T cell receptor beta chains follows, all from one sample in a study of shared clonotypes between healthy human individuals. Repertoires were generated with immunoSEQ multiplex PCR, while TCRdb's copy carries only in-frame clones and drops some. The sample includes roughly 2 million clones, around 95% of them seen just once. The sample taken for sequencing was naive CD4+ T cells sorted from blood. These receptors were obtained from a man between 18 and 29 years old in good health. CDR3s include the opening cysteine and the closing phenylalanine or tryptophan. Fields, in order: D gene, J gene, V gene, clone size, CDR3 DNA, CDR3 protein. The D gene is left open where the match is weak. Only part of the rows carry a size: once, few, many, or a class if the clone is expanded.

D: TRBD2; J: TRBJ2-7; V: TRBV6-1; size: -; DNA: TGTGCCAGCAGTGCCTTACCCGGCGGGGGAAGCGAATCCTACGAGCAGTACTTC; CDR3: CASSALPGGGSESYEQYF
D: -; J: TRBJ2-2; V: TRBV4-3; size: -; DNA: TGCGCCAGCAGCCAAGAGCCTGGCTCTGGGGAGCTGTTTTTT; CDR3: CASSQEPGSGELFF
D: TRBD1; J: TRBJ1-1; V: TRBV5-1; size: -; DNA: TGCGCCAGCAGCTCGATGGACAGGGCAAACACTGAAGCTTTCTTT; CDR3: CASSSMDRANTEAFF
D: -; J: TRBJ1-5; V: TRBV6-5; size: -; DNA: TGTGCCAGCAGTTGGGATAGCAATCAGCCCCAGCATTTT; CDR3: CASSWDSNQPQHF
D: -; J: TRBJ2-2; V: TRBV2; size: -; DNA: TGTGCCAGCAGAGCAGGTCCCACCGGGGAGCTGTTTTTT; CDR3: CASRAGPTGELFF
D: TRBD1; J: TRBJ2-7; V: TRBV5-4; size: -; DNA: TGTGCCAGCAGCCACAGGGGGCTGTCCTACGAGCAGTACTTC; CDR3: CASSHRGLSYEQYF
D: -; J: TRBJ2-5; V: TRBV27; size: -; DNA: TGTGCCAGCAGTTTCTCCCTAGGGCCCCAGTACTTC; CDR3: CASSFSLGPQYF
D: -; J: TRBJ1-5; V: TRBV2; size: -; DNA: TGTGCCAGCAGTGAGGAAGGCAATCAGCCCCAGCATTTT; CDR3: CASSEEGNQPQHF
D: -; J: TRBJ2-3; V: TRBV5-8; size: -; DNA: TGTGCCAGCAGCTTGGGCCAGCCCACAGATACGCAGTATTTT; CDR3: CASSLGQPTDTQYF
D: -; J: TRBJ2-5; V: TRBV12-1; size: -; DNA: TGTGCCAGCAGCCCCATAGCGGGGGGAGAGACCCAGTACTTC; CDR3: CASSPIAGGETQYF
D: -; J: TRBJ2-3; V: TRBV10-3; size: -; DNA: TGTGCCATCAGTGAAGTCGGTGATACGCAGTATTTT; CDR3: CAISEVGDTQYF
D: TRBD1; J: TRBJ1-4; V: TRBV7-2; size: -; DNA: TGTGCCAGCAGCTTCGGACAGGCGACAACTAATGAAAAACTGTTTTTT; CDR3: CASSFGQATTNEKLFF
D: -; J: TRBJ1-3; V: TRBV6-1; size: -; DNA: TGTGCCAGCAGAGATAGCTCTGGAAACACCATATATTTT; CDR3: CASRDSSGNTIYF
D: -; J: TRBJ1-1; V: TRBV18; size: -; DNA: TGTGCCAGCTCCCAGCTAGGGGGGCAAATGAACACTGAAGCTTTCTTT; CDR3: CASSQLGGQMNTEAFF
D: -; J: TRBJ2-5; V: TRBV19; size: -; DNA: TGTGCCAGTAGTCCTCAGGGAGCTCAAGAGACCCAGTACTTC; CDR3: CASSPQGAQETQYF
D: -; J: TRBJ2-2; V: TRBV15; size: -; DNA: TGTGCCACCAGCCCCCGGACAACCACCGGGGAGCTGTTTTTT; CDR3: CATSPRTTTGELFF
D: -; J: TRBJ2-3; V: TRBV7-2; size: -; DNA: TGTGCCAGCAGCTTGAGAGGAGCCTCTAGCACAGATACGCAGTATTTT; CDR3: CASSLRGASSTDTQYF
D: -; J: TRBJ2-5; V: TRBV28; size: -; DNA: TGTGCCAGCAGTGCTCGGGACTTCCAAGAGACCCAGTACTTC; CDR3: CASSARDFQETQYF
D: -; J: TRBJ1-3; V: TRBV9; size: -; DNA: TGTGCCAGCAGCCTGACCCCGGACGGCGCCGCCGTTGGAAACACCATATATTTT; CDR3: CASSLTPDGAAVGNTIYF
D: TRBD2; J: TRBJ2-1; V: TRBV6-6; size: -; DNA: TGTGCCAGCAAGGGGACTAGCGGAAACAATGAGCAGTTCTTC; CDR3: CASKGTSGNNEQFF
D: TRBD1; J: TRBJ2-7; V: TRBV6-5; size: -; DNA: TGTGCCAGCAGTTACTCGAGGGGACAGGGATCCTACGAGCAGTACTTC; CDR3: CASSYSRGQGSYEQYF
D: -; J: TRBJ1-5; V: TRBV19; size: -; DNA: TGTGCCAGTAGTACCGGGGGGTTTGGAAATCAGCCCCAGCATTTT; CDR3: CASSTGGFGNQPQHF
D: -; J: TRBJ2-5; V: TRBV4-1; size: once; DNA: TGCGCCAGCAGCCAAGAAACTACAGAGCAAGAGACCCAGTACTTC; CDR3: CASSQETTEQETQYF
D: TRBD1; J: TRBJ2-5; V: TRBV5-4; size: -; DNA: TGTGCCAGCAGCCTGTCCCCCGGACAGGGGTACCAAGAGACCCAGTACTTC; CDR3: CASSLSPGQGYQETQYF
D: TRBD2; J: TRBJ2-1; V: TRBV5-6; size: -; DNA: TGTGCCAGCAGCGTGGGAGGGAATATGAATGAGCAGTTCTTC; CDR3: CASSVGGNMNEQFF
D: -; J: TRBJ2-7; V: TRBV10-3; size: -; DNA: TGTGCCATCGGGGAGTTCTACGAGCAGTACTTC; CDR3: CAIGEFYEQYF
D: TRBD1; J: TRBJ1-1; V: TRBV10-2; size: -; DNA: TGCGCCAGCAGTACAGGGGTTCGGGGCGCTGAAGCTTTCTTT; CDR3: CASSTGVRGAEAFF
D: -; J: TRBJ2-1; V: TRBV5-1; size: -; DNA: TGCGCCAGCAGCCTCCGGGACGGTAGCTCCTACAATGAGCAGTTCTTC; CDR3: CASSLRDGSSYNEQFF
D: -; J: TRBJ1-4; V: TRBV19; size: once; DNA: TGTGCCAGTAGTATTTCGGCTGTTGAAAAACTGTTTTTT; CDR3: CASSISAVEKLFF
D: -; J: TRBJ1-3; V: TRBV30; size: -; DNA: TGTGCCTGGAGTTGGGGGGCTGGAAACACCATATATTTT; CDR3: CAWSWGAGNTIYF
D: -; J: TRBJ2-5; V: TRBV7-6; size: -; DNA: TGTGCCAGCAGCTTAGACGGAGAGACCCAGTACTTC; CDR3: CASSLDGETQYF
D: -; J: TRBJ2-7; V: TRBV4-1; size: -; DNA: TGCGCCAGCAGCCAAGACCGGGGTAAGCTCTACGAGCAGTACTTC; CDR3: CASSQDRGKLYEQYF
D: TRBD1; J: TRBJ1-4; V: TRBV9; size: -; DNA: TGTGCCAGCAGCCCGGGACAGACAACTAATGAAAAACTGTTTTTT; CDR3: CASSPGQTTNEKLFF
D: -; J: TRBJ1-4; V: TRBV10-3; size: -; DNA: TGTGCCATCAGTGAGGGCGGGGATAATGAAAAACTGTTTTTT; CDR3: CAISEGGDNEKLFF
D: TRBD2; J: TRBJ2-3; V: TRBV10-3; size: once; DNA: TGTGCCATCAGCCGACTAGCGGGGGGGCTCACAGATACGCAGTATTTT; CDR3: CAISRLAGGLTDTQYF
D: -; J: TRBJ2-5; V: TRBV29-1; size: -; DNA: TGCAGCGTTCTCGGGGACGGCCAAGAGACCCAGTACTTC; CDR3: CSVLGDGQETQYF
D: -; J: TRBJ2-3; V: TRBV9; size: -; DNA: TGTGCCAGCAGCCCCCGGACAATAGGGGATACGCAGTATTTT; CDR3: CASSPRTIGDTQYF
D: TRBD1; J: TRBJ1-1; V: TRBV27; size: -; DNA: TGTGCCTCTGGACGGGGACAGGGGGCGCGTAGTGCTTTCTTT; CDR3: CASGRGQGARSAFF
D: -; J: TRBJ1-4; V: TRBV7-9; size: -; DNA: TGTGCCAGCAGCCCTCTGGGGGCAACTAATGAAAAACTGTTTTTT; CDR3: CASSPLGATNEKLFF
D: TRBD1; J: TRBJ2-2; V: TRBV7-2; size: -; DNA: TGTGCCAGCAGACGGACAGGCTACACCGGGGAGCTGTTTTTT; CDR3: CASRRTGYTGELFF
D: TRBD1; J: TRBJ2-5; V: TRBV6-6; size: -; DNA: TGTGCCAGCAGTTACACCCCAGGGGGTCGGTGGGAGACCCAGTACTTC; CDR3: CASSYTPGGRWETQYF
D: -; J: TRBJ2-1; V: TRBV7-6; size: -; DNA: TGTGCCAGCAGCTTCTATGCGGTAAAAAAGGGCAATGAGCAGTTCTTC; CDR3: CASSFYAVKKGNEQFF